This section outlines one T cell receptor (beta chain) sequence together with its context. This sample stems from a study of blood T cell repertoires in COVID-19. TCRdb keeps only in-frame clones here, not all; method: immunoSEQ multiplex PCR. The repertoire includes 150,000 to 200,000 clones, over 80% of them detected once, and 5.2% sits in the top ten. This TCR was sampled from an older man who had been exposed to COVID-19. Source material: PBMCs or T cells enriched from blood (not recorded which).

CDR3 bases: TGTGCCAGCAGATTAGACGGGGGTGGAAAACTGTTTTTT. Translation gives CASRLDGGGKLFF. The genes are TRBV28 and TRBJ1-4, with a weak D call TRBD1 (5 bases). Germline-derived CDR1 and CDR2 are MDHEN and SYDVKM. This CDR3 has 13 amino acids. Trimming cost V 6 bases and J 10 bases, with 15 bases left between them.